This note documents a single TCR beta chain sequence. This clonotype has at least ten counts. The antigen this receptor binds is unknown. The sample holds no much larger clone one base away, and base qualities are not on file. Per the publication, the time point label means: longitudinal time-point 2. The healthy controls were volunteers from a blood bank in Maryland, USA. Libraries from unsorted PBMCs were made from 2 million PBMCs kept in RNAlater at -80 degrees C until RNA extraction. PBMCs were separated from peripheral blood using Ficoll-Hypaque density gradient centrifugation and then cryopreserved in liquid nitrogen. Trimmed from V: 3 bases; trimmed from J: 3 bases; junction bases lacking a gene match: 3. From the germline V gene (reference sequence), CDR1 is DFQATT and CDR2 is SNEGSKA. From its cysteine to its phenylalanine, the CDR3 spans 14 amino acids. Here the CDR3 DNA is all that survives: 42 bases in frame from base 1.

The data stem from a study of neurological immune-mediated disorders (dated by TCRdb to between 2018 and 2021). Regarding the complete study: Using UMI-based sequencing, the study compared peripheral blood TCR-beta repertoires from patients with HTLV-I-associated myelopathy (HAM/TSP), patients with multiple sclerosis, and healthy controls. The cohort was made up of 68 subjects, consisting of some 15 HAM/TSP patients, approximately 35 multiple sclerosis patients and around 20 healthy controls. Longitudinal HAM/TSP and healthy donors were sampled at 3 time-points each (roughly 3-40 month intervals). The approximately 98 TCR-beta libraries included longitudinal samples, technical triplicates and paired sorted CD4+ and CD8+ T-cell subsets alongside PBMC samples.

cDNA was synthesized by template-switch 5'RACE using a primer with a 10-nucleotide random unique molecular identifier that tagged each TCR transcript. Each sequencing run produced over 160 million TCR-beta sequences covering 15-18 subjects. Total RNA was extracted with the RNeasy kit. Using the KAPA Real-time Library Amplification kit, TCR-beta VDJ regions were amplified with primers for the TCR constant region and the 5'RACE anchor. Sample indexes and Illumina adaptors were added in a first PCR, after which library yield was increased in a second PCR. After Ampure bead purification, the TCR product of roughly 650 bp was size-selected on a 2% E-gel SizeSelection system. Before pooling, libraries had their quality checked on a Bioanalyzer, their concentration measured with Qubit, and their quantity determined with the Kapa Library Quantification kit. An Illumina HiSeq 2500 sequenced the libraries paired-end 2 x 150 bp. To increase sequence diversity, about 25-31% phiX was spiked into each library pool. On the authors' methods: The quality-filtered reads were processed with the UMI-based MiGEC pipeline, whose error correction step removed more than 75% of the raw TCR sequences. IMGT germline references were used for aligning VDJ genes, and each clonotype was defined as a unique CDR3 amino acid sequence together with its V-J genes. Clonal expansion, Shannon diversity, and CDR3 relatedness (CalcPairwiseDistances, ClusterSamples) were evaluated with VDJtools, and phylogenetic trees were built with CLCbio workbench. Expanded clones were defined as having at least 8 unique UMIs, based on coefficient-of-variation modelling across technical triplicates. In TCRdb, the public reads were trimmed at Q25 with fastp and aligned with MiXCR, with productive beta chains retained. Every distinct CDR3 protein forms one entry, paired with its most common genes and DNA. V and J calls and clone size were set by TCRdb, not the authors. Present in this sample are about 60,000 distinct CDR3 sequences, roughly 9.8% of which were seen just once. Around an eighth of the sample belongs to the ten largest clones.

Broader findings and caveats from the paper: The highest TCR clonal expansion was observed in HAM/TSP patients, whereas the lowest was observed in MS patients, even when compared with healthy controls. Expanded clones from different subjects shared no identical CDR3 amino acid sequences, which suggests that TCR-beta repertoires were private in all groups.

The chain couples TRBV20-1 to TRBJ2-1; 9 bases in between match TRBD2. The sample consisted of PBMCs. This receptor was obtained from a man between 25 and 39 years old in good health. The CDR3 loop reads CSARSAGGYNEQFF. The sequenced DNA: TGCAGTGCTAGGTCAGCGGGAGGCTACAATGAGCAGTTCTTC.